This T cell receptor (beta chain) comes out of a study of regulatory T cells in long-lasting Graves disease. In germline, CDR1 is KGHSH, CDR2 LQKENI. Between the trimmed V and J ends, which lost 3 bases and 7 bases, there was a span of 16 bases. The CDR3 runs to 14 residues. Building of the TCR beta libraries involved iRepertoire HTBI primers and Arm-PCR of CDR3 regions. TCRdb independently ran MiXCR on the multiplex PCR reads; one entry per CDR3 protein. Among fewer than 350,000 distinct CDR3 sequences, about a sixth were seen once, and the ten largest hold roughly 40%. Indicated time point: newly diagnosed GD, antithyroid drugs for less than 3 months. PBMCs were the source of the RNA used for TCR sequencing.

This TCR came from a female donor with Graves disease. The sample here was peripheral blood mononuclear cells (PBMCs), taken at new diagnosis, from a patient treated with antithyroid drugs. The chain combines TRBV18 with TRBJ2-7; no clear D. CDR3 protein: CASSPPPGSEEQYF. For the CDR3, the DNA is TGTGCCAGCTCACCCCCCCCTGGCTCCGAGGAGCAGTACTTC. Complete variable domain (other parts from reference TRBV18 and TRBJ2-7): NAGVMQNPRHLVRRRGQEARLRCSPMKGHSHVYWYRQLPEEGLKFMVYLQKENIIDESGMPKERFSAEFPKEGPSILRIQQVVRGDSAAYFCASSPPPGSEEQYFGPGTRLTVT.